Below, one T cell receptor beta chain is given with its context. Its antigen is unknown. Tumor samples were obtained before definitive surgery or chemotherapy. These data are taken from a study of high-grade serous ovarian cancer treatment subgroups. The overall study: Samples averaged 14,192 reads and around 7,600 unique TCR beta rearrangements.

Whole-study findings and limits: The analyses considered CDR3 and ignored CDR1 and CDR2. TCR clonal relatedness correlated positively with neoantigen level. Repertoire similarity ranged roughly 0.11 to 0.8 between tumors of one patient.

Generated by immunoSEQ multiplex PCR, the TCRdb table keeps only in-frame clones and is missing some. The table shows more than 8,000 clones, with around 65% occurring only once. V lost 3 bases and J 5 bases, leaving 2 bases between the germline ends. The germline V gene encodes CDR1 SGHTA and CDR2 FQGTGA. The CDR3 runs 11 residues. The chain combines TRBV7-3 with TRBJ1-3; D unresolved. The TCR originated in a human donor with high-grade serous ovarian cancer. Material: tumor tissue. The CDR3 nucleotides are TGTGCCAGCAGCTTCCGAAACACCATATATTTT. This gives the protein CASSFRNTIYF.